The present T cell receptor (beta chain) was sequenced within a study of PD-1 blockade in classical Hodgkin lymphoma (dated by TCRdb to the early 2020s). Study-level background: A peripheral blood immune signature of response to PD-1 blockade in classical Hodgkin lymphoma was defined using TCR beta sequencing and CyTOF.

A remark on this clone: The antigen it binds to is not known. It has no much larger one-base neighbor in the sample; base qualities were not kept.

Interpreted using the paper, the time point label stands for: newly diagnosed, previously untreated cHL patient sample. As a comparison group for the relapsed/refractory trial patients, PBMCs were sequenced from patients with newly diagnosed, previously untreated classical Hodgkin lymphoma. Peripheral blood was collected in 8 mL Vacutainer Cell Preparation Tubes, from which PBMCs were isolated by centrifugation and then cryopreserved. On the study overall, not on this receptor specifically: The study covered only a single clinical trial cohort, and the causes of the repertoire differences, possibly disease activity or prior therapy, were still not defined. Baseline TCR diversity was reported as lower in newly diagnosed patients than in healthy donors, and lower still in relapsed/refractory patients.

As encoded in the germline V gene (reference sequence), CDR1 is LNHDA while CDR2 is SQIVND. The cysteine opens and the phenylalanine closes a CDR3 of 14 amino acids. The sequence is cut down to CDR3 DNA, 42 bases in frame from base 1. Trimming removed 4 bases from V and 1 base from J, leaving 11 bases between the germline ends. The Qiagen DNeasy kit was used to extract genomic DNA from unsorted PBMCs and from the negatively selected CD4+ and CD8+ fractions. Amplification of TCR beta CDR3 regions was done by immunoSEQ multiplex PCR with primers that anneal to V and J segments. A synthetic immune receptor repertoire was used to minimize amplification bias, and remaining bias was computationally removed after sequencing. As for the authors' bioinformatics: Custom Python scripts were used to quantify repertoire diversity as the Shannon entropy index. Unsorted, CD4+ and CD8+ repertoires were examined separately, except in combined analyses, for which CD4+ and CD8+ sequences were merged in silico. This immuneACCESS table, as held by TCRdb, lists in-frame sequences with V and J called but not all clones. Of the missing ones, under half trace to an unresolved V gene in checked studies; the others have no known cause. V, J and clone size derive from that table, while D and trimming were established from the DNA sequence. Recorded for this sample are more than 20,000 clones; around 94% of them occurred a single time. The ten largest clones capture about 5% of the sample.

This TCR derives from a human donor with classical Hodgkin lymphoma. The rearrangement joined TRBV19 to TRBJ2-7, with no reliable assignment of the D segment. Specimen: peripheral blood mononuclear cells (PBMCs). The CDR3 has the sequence CASSSRAFSYEQYF. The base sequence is TGTGCCAGTAGTAGCCGGGCCTTTTCCTACGAGCAGTACTTC.